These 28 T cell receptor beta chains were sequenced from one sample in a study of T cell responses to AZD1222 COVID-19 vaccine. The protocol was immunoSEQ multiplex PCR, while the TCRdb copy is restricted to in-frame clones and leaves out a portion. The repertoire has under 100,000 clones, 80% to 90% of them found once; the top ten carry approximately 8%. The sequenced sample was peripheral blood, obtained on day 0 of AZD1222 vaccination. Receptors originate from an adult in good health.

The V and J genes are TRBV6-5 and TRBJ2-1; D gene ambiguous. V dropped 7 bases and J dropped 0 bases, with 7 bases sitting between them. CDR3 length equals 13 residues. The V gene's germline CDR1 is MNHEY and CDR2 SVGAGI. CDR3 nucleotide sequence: TGTGCCAGCATACAAGACTCCTACAATGAGCAGTTCTTC. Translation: CASIQDSYNEQFF.

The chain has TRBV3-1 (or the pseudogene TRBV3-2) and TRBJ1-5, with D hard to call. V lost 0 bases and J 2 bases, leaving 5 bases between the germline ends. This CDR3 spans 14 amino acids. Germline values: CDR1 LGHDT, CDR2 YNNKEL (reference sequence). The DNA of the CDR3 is TGTGCCAGCAGCCAAGACAGCGGCAATCAGCCCCAGCATTTT. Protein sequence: CASSQDSGNQPQHF.

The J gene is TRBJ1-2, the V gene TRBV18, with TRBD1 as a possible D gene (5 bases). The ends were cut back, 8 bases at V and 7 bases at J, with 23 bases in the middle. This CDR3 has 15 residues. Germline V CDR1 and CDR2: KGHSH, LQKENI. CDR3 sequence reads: CASTQNRDHRSGYTF. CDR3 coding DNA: TGTGCCAGCACACAAAACCGGGACCACCGAAGTGGCTACACCTTC.

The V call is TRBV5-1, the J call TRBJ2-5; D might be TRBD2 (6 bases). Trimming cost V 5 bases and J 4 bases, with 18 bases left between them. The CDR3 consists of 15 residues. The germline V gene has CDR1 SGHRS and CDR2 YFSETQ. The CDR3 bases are TGCGCCAGCAGAAACGGTGGCGCGGGGAGAGAGACCCAGTACTTC. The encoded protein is CASRNGGAGRETQYF.

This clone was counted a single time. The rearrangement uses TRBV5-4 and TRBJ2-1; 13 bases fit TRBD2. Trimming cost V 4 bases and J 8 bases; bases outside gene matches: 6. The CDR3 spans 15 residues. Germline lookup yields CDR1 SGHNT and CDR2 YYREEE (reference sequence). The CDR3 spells CASSPRTSGSHEQFF. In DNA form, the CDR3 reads TGTGCCAGCAGCCCGCGGACTAGCGGGAGTCATGAGCAGTTCTTC. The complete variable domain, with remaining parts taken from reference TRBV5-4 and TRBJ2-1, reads ETGVTQSPTHLIKTRGQQVTLRCSSQSGHNTVSWYQQALGQGPQFIFQYYREEENGRGNFPPRFSGLQFPNYSSELNVNALELDDSALYLCASSPRTSGSHEQFFGPGTRLTVL.

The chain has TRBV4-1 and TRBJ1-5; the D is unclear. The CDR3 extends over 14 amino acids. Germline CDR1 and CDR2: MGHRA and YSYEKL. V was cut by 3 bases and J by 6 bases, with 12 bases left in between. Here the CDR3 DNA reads TGCGCCAGCAGCCAGGATCCCACGGTTCAGCCCCAGCATTTT. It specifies CASSQDPTVQPQHF.

The CDR3 loop reads CASSSPTGTGVVHYNEQFF. The CDR3 DNA reads as TGTGCCAGCAGTTCCCCAACCGGGACAGGGGTGGTCCACTACAATGAGCAGTTCTTC. The chain is built from TRBV28 and TRBJ2-1; 10 bases match TRBD1. Per germline, CDR1 MDHEN and CDR2 SYDVKM. This CDR3 is 19 amino acids long. V shed 4 bases and J 3 bases; nucleotides not matched to a gene: 15.

CDR3 amino acids: CASSLGTTYEQYF. CDR3 coding DNA: TGCGCCAGCAGCTTGGGGACAACCTACGAGCAGTACTTC. The chain joins TRBV5-1 to TRBJ2-7; D perhaps matches TRBD1 (5 bases). V shed 0 bases and J shed 2 bases, with 6 bases lying between them. This CDR3 has 13 residues. From germline, CDR1 is SGHRS and CDR2 YFSETQ.

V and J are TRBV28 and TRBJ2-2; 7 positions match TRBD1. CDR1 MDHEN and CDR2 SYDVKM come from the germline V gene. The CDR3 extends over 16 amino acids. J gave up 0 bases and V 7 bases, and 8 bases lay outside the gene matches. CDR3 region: CASKLRQGANTGELFF. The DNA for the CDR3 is TGTGCCAGCAAACTTCGCCAGGGGGCGAACACCGGGGAGCTGTTTTTT.

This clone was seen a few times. CDR3 bases: TGTGCCAGCAGCCACGTTCTAGGCTACAATGAGCAGTTCTTC. It yields the protein CASSHVLGYNEQFF. The V call is TRBV14, the J call TRBJ2-1; D gene ambiguous. The CDR3 spans 14 residues. Trimming took off 3 bases at V and 3 bases at J, with 9 bases between the two ends. CDR1 and CDR2 from the germline V gene are SGHDN and FVKESK.

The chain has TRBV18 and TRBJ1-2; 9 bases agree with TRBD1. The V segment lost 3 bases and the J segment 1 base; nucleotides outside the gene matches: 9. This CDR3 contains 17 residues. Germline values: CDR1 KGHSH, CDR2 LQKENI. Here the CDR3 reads CASSPGTGTMGNYGYTF. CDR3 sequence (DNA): TGTGCCAGCTCACCCGGGACAGGGACGATGGGTAACTATGGCTACACCTTC.

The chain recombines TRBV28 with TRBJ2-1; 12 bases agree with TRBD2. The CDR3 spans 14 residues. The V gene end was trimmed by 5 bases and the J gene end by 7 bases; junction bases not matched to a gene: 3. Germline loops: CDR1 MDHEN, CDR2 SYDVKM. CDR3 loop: CASSETSGSNEQFF. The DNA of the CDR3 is TGTGCCAGCAGTGAGACTAGCGGGAGTAATGAGCAGTTCTTC.

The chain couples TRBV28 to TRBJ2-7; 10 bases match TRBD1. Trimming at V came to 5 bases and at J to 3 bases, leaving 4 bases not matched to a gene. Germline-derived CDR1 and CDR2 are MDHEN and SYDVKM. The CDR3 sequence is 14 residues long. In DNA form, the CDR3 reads TGTGCCAGCAGTCAGACAGGGGGCAACTACGAGCAGTACTTC. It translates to CASSQTGGNYEQYF.

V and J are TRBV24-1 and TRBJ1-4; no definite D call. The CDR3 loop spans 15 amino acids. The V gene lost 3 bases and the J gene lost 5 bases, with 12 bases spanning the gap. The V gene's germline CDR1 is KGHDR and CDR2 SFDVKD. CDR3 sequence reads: CATSDPVGGNEKLFF. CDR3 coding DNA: TGTGCCACCAGTGATCCTGTCGGAGGGAATGAAAAACTGTTTTTT.

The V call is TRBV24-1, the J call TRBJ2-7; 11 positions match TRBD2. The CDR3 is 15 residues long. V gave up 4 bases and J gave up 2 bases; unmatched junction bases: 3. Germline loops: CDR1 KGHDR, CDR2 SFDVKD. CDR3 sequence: CATSEVSGRAYEQYF. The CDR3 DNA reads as TGTGCCACCAGTGAAGTTAGCGGGAGGGCCTACGAGCAGTACTTC.

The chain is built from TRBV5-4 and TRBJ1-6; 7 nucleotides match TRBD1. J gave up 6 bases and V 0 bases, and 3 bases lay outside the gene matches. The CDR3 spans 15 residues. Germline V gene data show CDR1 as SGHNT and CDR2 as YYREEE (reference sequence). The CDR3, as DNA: TGTGCCAGCAGCTTGGAAGGGACAGTTAATTCACCCCTCCACTTT. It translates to CASSLEGTVNSPLHF.

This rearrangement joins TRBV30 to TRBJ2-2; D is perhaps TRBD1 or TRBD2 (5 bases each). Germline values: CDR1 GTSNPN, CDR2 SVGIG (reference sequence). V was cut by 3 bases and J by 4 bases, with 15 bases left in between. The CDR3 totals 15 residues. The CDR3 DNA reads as TGTGCCTGGAGACTTCGGCCAGGGAGCACCGGGGAGCTGTTTTTT. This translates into CAWRLRPGSTGELFF.

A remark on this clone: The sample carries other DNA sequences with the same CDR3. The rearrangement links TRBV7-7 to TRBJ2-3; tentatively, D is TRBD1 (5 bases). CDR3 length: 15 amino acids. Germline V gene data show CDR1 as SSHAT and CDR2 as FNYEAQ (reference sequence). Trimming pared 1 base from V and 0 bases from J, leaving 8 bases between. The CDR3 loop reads CASSLGDSSTDTQYF. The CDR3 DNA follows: TGTGCCAGCAGCTTAGGCGACAGTAGCACAGATACGCAGTATTTT.

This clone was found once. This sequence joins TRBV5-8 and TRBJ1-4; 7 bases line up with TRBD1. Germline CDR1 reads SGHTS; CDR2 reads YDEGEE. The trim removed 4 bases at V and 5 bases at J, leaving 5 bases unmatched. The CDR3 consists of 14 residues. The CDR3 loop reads CASSPGGVNEKLFF. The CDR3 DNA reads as TGTGCCAGCAGCCCAGGGGGGGTAAATGAAAAACTGTTTTTT.

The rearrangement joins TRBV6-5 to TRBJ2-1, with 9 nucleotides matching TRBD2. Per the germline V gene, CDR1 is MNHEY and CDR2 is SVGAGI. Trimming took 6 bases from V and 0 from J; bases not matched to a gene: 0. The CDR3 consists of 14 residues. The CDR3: CASRTSGSYNEQFF. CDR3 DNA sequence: TGTGCCAGCAGGACTAGCGGCTCCTACAATGAGCAGTTCTTC.

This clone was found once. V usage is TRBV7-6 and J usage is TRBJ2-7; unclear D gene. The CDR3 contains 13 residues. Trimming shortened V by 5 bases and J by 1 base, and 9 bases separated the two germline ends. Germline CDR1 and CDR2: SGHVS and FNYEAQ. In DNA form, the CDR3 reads TGTGCCAGCAGCCCCGAGTGGTCCTACGAGCAGTACTTC. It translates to CASSPEWSYEQYF.

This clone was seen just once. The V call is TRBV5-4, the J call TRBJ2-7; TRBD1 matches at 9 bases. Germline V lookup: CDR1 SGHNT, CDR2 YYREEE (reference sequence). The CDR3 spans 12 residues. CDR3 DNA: TGTGCAATCCCGGGACAGGGCTACGAGCAGTACTTC. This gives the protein CAIPGQGYEQYF.

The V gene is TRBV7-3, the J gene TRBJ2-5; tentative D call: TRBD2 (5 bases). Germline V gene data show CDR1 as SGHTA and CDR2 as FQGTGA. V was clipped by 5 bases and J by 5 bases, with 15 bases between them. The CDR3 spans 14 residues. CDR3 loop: CASSPTRGDETQYF. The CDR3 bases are TGTGCCAGCAGCCCCACTAGAGGAGATGAGACCCAGTACTTC.

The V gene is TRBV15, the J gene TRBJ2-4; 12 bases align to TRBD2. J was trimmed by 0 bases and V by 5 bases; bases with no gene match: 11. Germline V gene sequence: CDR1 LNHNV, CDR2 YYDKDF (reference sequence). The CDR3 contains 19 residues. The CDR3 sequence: CATSEGRLAGAVAKNIQYF. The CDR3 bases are TGTGCCACCAGCGAGGGACGACTAGCGGGAGCTGTAGCCAAAAACATTCAGTACTTC.

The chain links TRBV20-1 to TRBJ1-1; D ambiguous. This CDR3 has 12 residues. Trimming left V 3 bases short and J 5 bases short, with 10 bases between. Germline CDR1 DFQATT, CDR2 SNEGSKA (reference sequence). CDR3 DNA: TGCAGTGCTAGTCTGGCGGGGACTGAAGCTTTCTTT. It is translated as CSASLAGTEAFF.

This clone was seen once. The CDR3 loop reads CASSISAGGYGYTF. The CDR3 DNA sequence: TGTGCCAGTAGTATTTCGGCAGGGGGCTATGGCTACACCTTC. This chain connects TRBV19 to TRBJ1-2, with 7 bases lining up with TRBD1. V was pared by 3 bases and J by 4 bases, with 5 bases of the junction left unmatched. Germline CDR1 is LNHDA and CDR2 is SQIVND (reference sequence). The CDR3 is 14 residues long.

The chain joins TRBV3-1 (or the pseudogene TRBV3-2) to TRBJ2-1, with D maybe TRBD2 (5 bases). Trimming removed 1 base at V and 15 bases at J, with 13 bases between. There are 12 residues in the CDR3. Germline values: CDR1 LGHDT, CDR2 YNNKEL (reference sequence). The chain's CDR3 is CASSQGGLRGFF. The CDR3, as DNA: TGTGCCAGCAGCCAAGGAGGTCTACGGGGGTTCTTC.

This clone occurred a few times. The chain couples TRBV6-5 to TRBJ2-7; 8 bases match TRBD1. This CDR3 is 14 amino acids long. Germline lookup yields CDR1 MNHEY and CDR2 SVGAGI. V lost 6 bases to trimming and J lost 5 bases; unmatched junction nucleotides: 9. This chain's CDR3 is CASSGQGRGNEQYF. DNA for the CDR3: TGTGCCAGCAGCGGACAGGGCCGGGGAAACGAGCAGTACTTC.